This TCR beta chain appears in the sequencing data of a study of cytomegalovirus exposure and HLA in healthy donors. The overall study: Clustering assigned 81% of the approximately 430 genotyped donors to the Caucasian-associated ancestry cluster.

The PCR was carried out with 60 Vbeta primers and 13 Jbeta primers. The method was immunoSEQ multiplex PCR; TCRdb's version includes in-frame clones alone and lacks a portion of them. This sample's table reports 60,000 or so clones. Study observations and caveats: In an earlier analysis, in some 500 donors, most V segments appeared productive either ~90% or ~30% of the time.

Notes on this clone: The antigen is unknown.

The CDR3 covers 13 residues. Germline loops: CDR1 SGHRS, CDR2 YFSETQ. V lost 4 bases, J lost 7 bases, and 14 bases lay in between. The specimen sequenced was PBMCs. The chain couples TRBV5-1 to TRBJ1-1; a weak D match, TRBD1 (5 bases). This clonotype was sampled from a woman aged 18-35 years in good health and CMV-seronegative. CDR3 sequence: CASSPQGGHEAFF. CDR3 bases: TGCGCCAGCAGCCCCCAGGGAGGGCATGAAGCTTTCTTT.